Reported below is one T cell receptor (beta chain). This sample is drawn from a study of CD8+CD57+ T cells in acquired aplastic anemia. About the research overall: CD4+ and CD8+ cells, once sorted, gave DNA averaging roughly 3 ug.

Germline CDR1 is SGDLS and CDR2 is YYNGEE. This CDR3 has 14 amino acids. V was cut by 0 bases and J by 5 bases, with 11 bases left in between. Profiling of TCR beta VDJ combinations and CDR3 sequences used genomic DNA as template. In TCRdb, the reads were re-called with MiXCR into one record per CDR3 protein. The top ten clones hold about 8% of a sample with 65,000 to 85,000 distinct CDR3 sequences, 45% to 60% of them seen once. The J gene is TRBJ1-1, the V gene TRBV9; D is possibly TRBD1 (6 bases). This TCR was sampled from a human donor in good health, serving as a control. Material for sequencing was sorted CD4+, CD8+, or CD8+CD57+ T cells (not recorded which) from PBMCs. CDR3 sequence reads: CASSVGTGKTEAFF. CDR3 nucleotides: TGTGCCAGCAGCGTAGGAACAGGGAAGACTGAAGCTTTCTTT. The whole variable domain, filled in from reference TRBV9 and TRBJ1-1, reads DSGVTQTPKHLITATGQRVTLRCSPRSGDLSVYWYQQSLDQGLQFLIQYYNGEERAKGNILERFSAQQFPDLHSELNLSSLELGDSALYFCASSVGTGKTEAFFGQGTRLTVV.